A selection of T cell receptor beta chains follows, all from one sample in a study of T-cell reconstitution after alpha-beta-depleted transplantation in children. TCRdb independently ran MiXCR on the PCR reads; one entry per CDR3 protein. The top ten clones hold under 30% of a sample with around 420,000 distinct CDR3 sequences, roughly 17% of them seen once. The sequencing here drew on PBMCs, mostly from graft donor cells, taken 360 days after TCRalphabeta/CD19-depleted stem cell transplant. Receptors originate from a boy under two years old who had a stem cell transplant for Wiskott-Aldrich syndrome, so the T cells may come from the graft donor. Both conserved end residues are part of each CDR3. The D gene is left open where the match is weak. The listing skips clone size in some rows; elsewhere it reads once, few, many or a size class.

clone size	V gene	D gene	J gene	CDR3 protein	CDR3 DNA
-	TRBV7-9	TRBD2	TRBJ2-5	CASSLPRTSGYQETRYF	TGTGCCAGCAGCTTACCCCGTACTAGCGGGTACCAAGAGACCCGGTACTTC
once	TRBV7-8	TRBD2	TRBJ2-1	CASISLGVAGGPKSYNEQFF	TGTGCCAGCATCAGCTTAGGGGTAGCGGGGGGGCCTAAGTCCTACAATGAGCAGTTCTTC
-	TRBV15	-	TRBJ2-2	CATSREPAADYTGELFF	TGTGCCACCAGCAGAGAACCCGCAGCGGATTACACCGGGGAGCTGTTTTTT
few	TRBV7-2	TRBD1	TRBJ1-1	CASSLVGTGNTEAFF	TGTGCCAGCAGCTTAGTAGGGACAGGGAACACTGAAGCTTTCTTT
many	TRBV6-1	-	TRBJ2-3	CASSPWALTDTQYF	TGTGCCAGCAGCCCCTGGGCCCTCACAGATACGCAGTATTTT
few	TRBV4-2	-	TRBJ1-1	CASSQERGRSATEAFF	TGTGCCAGCAGCCAAGAACGGGGCAGGAGTGCGACTGAAGCTTTCTTT
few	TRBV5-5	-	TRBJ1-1	CASSLGQLGGMNTEAFF	TGTGCCAGCAGCTTGGGACAGCTGGGTGGAATGAACACTGAAGCTTTCTTT
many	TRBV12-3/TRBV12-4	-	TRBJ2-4	CASSFGGRGKNIQYF	TGTGCCAGCAGTTTCGGGGGAAGGGGCAAAAACATTCAGTACTTC
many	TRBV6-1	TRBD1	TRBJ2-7	CASSRGTGLPYEQYF	TGTGCCAGCAGCCGCGGGACAGGGCTCCCCTACGAGCAGTACTTC
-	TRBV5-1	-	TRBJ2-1	CASSPSGGGRGEQFF	TGCGCCAGCAGCCCCTCAGGGGGAGGGCGGGGTGAGCAGTTCTTC
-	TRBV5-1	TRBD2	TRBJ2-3	CASSWAAGGPDTQYF	TGCGCCAGCAGCTGGGCCGCGGGGGGCCCAGATACGCAGTATTTT
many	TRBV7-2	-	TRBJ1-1	CASSLVGGSNIEAFF	TGTGCCAGCAGCTTAGTGGGCGGCAGCAACATTGAAGCTTTCTTT
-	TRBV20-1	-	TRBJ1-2	CSALTQGAGYGYTF	TGCAGTGCACTAACACAGGGTGCGGGCTATGGCTACACCTTC
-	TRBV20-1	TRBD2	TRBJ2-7	CSASGGSSYEQYF	TGCAGTGCTAGCGGGGGGAGCTCCTACGAGCAGTACTTC
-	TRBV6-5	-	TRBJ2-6	CASSYWGAGANVLTF	TGTGCCAGCAGTTACTGGGGGGCTGGGGCCAACGTCCTGACTTTC
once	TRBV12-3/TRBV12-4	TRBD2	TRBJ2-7	CASTRKLAGERYEQYF	TGTGCCAGCACCCGGAAACTAGCGGGAGAACGGTACGAGCAGTACTTC
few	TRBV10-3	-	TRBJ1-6	CAIRQPYNSPLHF	TGTGCCATCAGACAACCCTATAATTCACCCCTCCACTTT
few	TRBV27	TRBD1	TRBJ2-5	CASRSTGTGGETQYF	TGTGCCAGCAGGTCAACCGGGACAGGGGGGGAGACCCAGTACTTC
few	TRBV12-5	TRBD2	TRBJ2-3	CASGLSILLAGDTDTQYF	TGTGCTAGTGGTTTGTCGATTCTCCTAGCGGGGGACACAGATACGCAGTATTTT
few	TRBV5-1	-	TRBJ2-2	CASSLGSGFERTGELFF	TGCGCCAGCAGCCTGGGGTCAGGTTTCGAACGGACCGGGGAGCTGTTTTTT
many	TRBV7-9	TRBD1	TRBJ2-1	CASSSSGGTGGNEQFF	TGTGCCAGCAGCTCCTCGGGAGGGACAGGGGGCAATGAGCAGTTCTTC
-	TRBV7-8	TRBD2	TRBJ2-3	CASSPQRVGGGTDTQYF	TGTGCCAGCAGCCCCCAGAGGGTCGGCGGGGGGACAGATACGCAGTATTTT